This T cell receptor beta chain stems from a study of graft-versus-host responses after intestinal transplantation. Across the study: Transplants given to recipients were multivisceral, liver-intestinal, or isolated intestinal. Anti-thymocyte globulin induction preceded two to four years of tacrolimus and steroid maintenance in all recipients.

CDR1 and CDR2 (germline): MGHRA, YSYEKL. Trimming took 0 bases from V and 2 from J, leaving 12 bases between them. There are 16 residues in the CDR3. Overall study findings and caveats: Analysis identified GvH clones in recipient marrow, with some appearing first in ileum or blood.

The data were produced by immunoSEQ multiplex PCR, yet TCRdb's version contains in-frame clones alone and is incomplete. The sample includes about 46,000 clones, over 80% of them seen just once. A word on this clone: The antigen is not known.

The TCR sequence derives from a human patient who received an intestinal transplant, so some T cells may come from the graft donor. This sample comprised PBMCs, obtained around 820 days after a first intestinal transplant, on the day of a second. V usage is TRBV4-1 and J usage is TRBJ2-3; a possible D gene is TRBD2 (6 bases). The CDR3 DNA follows: TGCGCCAGCAGCCAAGATCCGGGGGACTCCACAGATACGCAGTATTTT. Amino acid sequence: CASSQDPGDSTDTQYF.